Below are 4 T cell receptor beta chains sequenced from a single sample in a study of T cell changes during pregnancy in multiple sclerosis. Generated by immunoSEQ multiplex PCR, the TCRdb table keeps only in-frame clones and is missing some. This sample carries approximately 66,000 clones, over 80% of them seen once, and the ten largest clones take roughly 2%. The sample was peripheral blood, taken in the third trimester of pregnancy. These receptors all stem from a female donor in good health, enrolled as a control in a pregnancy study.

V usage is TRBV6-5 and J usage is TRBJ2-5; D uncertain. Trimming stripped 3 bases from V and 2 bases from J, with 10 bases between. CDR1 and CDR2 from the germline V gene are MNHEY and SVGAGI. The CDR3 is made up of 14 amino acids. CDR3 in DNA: TGTGCCAGCAGTTATAACGGTCCACAAGAGACCCAGTACTTC. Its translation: CASSYNGPQETQYF.

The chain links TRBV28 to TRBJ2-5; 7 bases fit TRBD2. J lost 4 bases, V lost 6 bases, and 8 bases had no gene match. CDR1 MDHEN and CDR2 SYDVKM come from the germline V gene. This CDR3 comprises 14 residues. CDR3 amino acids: CASSPGGVRETQYF. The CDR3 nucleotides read TGTGCCAGCAGCCCTGGGGGGGTCCGAGAGACCCAGTACTTC.

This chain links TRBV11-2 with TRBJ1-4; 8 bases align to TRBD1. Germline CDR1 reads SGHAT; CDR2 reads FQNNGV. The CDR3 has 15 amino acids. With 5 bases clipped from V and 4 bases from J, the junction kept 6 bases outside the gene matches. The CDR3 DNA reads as TGTGCCAGCAGCCCCAGGGGGCGGATTAATGAAAAACTGTTTTTT. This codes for CASSPRGRINEKLFF. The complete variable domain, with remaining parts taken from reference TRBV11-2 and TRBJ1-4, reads EAGVAQSPRYKIIEKRQSVAFWCNPISGHATLYWYQQILGQGPKLLIQFQNNGVVDDSQLPKDRFSAERLKGVDSTLKIQPAKLEDSAVYLCASSPRGRINEKLFFGSGTQLSVL.

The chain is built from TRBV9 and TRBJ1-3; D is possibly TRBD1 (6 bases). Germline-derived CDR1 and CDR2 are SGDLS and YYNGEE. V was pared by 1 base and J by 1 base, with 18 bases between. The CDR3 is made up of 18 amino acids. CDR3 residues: CASSVNPGTWGSGNTIYF. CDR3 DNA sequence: TGTGCCAGCAGCGTAAACCCCGGGACATGGGGATCTGGAAACACCATATATTTT.